Here is one T cell receptor beta chain with its context. These data belong to a study of blood T cell repertoires in COVID-19. Profiling relied on immunoSEQ multiplex PCR, and the TCRdb table lists in-frame clones only, not all of them. This table holds fewer than 200,000 clones, around 87% found once. The germline CDR1 and CDR2 sequences are SGHTA and FQGNSA. V lost 5 bases and J lost 3, with 17 bases in between. This CDR3 contains 15 residues. This chain uses TRBV7-2 with TRBJ2-7; perhaps TRBD1 as D (6 bases). The origin of this receptor is an elderly woman with COVID-19, enrolled during active disease. The specimen sequenced was peripheral blood. The DNA of the CDR3 is TGTGCCAGCAGCCAGGCGGGTAGGACAGTCTACGAGCAGTACTTC. Its protein is CASSQAGRTVYEQYF.